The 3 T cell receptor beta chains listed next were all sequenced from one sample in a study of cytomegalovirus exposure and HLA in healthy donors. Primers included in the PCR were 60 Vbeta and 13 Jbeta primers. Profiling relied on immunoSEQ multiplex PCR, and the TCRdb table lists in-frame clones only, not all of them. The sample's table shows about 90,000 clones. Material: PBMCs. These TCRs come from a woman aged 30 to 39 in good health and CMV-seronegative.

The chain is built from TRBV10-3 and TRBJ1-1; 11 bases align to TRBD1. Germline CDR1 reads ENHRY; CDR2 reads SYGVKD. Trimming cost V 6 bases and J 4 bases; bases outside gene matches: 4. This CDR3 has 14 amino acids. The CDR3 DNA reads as TGTGCCATCAGACCGGGACAGGGGGTCACTGAAGCTTTCTTT. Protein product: CAIRPGQGVTEAFF.

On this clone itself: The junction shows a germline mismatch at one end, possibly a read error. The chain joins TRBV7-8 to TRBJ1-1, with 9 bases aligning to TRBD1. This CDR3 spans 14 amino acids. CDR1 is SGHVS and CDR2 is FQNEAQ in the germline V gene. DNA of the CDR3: TGTGCCAGCAACTTACAGGGGGCGAACACTGAAGCTTTCTTT. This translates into CASNLQGANTEAFF.

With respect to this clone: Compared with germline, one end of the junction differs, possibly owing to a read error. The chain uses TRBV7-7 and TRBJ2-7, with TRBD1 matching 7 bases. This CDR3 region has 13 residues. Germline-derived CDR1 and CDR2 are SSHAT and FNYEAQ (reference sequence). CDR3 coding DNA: TGTGCTAGCAGCACCGACAGGGTCCACGAGCAGTACTTC. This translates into CASSTDRVHEQYF.